The 22 T cell receptor beta chains below all came from one sample that was sequenced in a study of read filtering for tumor transcriptome and immune sequencing. Molecular barcoded adaptors covering alpha/delta and beta/gamma chains were used on approximately 400 ng RNA. TCRdb independently ran MiXCR on the reads; one entry per CDR3 protein. Here the sample spans about 86,000 distinct CDR3 sequences, around 12% being singletons. Material: a population of CD138-negative cells sorted from bone marrow. Every receptor here comes from a donor at least 40 years old with multiple myeloma.

A few counts support this clonotype. The V call is TRBV18, the J call TRBJ2-2; 8 bases are a match to TRBD1. The V and J ends lost 4 bases and 5 bases, in that order; junction bases with no gene match: 3. The CDR3 is made up of 14 amino acids. Germline V CDR1 and CDR2: KGHSH, LQKENI. The CDR3 is CASSQGQVTGELFF. CDR3 nucleotides: TGTGCCAGCTCACAGGGACAGGTGACCGGGGAGCTGTTTTTT.

This clonotype came up many times. The chain carries TRBV12-3 or TRBV12-4 and TRBJ1-5; D may be TRBD1 (6 bases). Trimming took 3 bases from V and 1 from J, leaving 13 bases between them. The CDR3 is 16 amino acids. This CDR3 is CASSLSFRGSNQPQHF. CDR3 coding DNA: TGTGCCAGCAGTTTGAGTTTTAGGGGGAGCAATCAGCCCCAGCATTTT.

This clonotype was counted many times. The chain combines TRBV7-9 with TRBJ2-1; D might be TRBD2 (5 bases). Germline CDR1 is SEHNR and CDR2 is FQNEAQ (reference sequence). This CDR3 spans 12 amino acids. V lost 1 base and J lost 14, with 12 bases in between. CDR3 in amino acids: CASSLGILAKFF. CDR3 in DNA: TGTGCCAGCAGCTTAGGTATCCTAGCTAAGTTCTTC. Combining the CDR3 with reference TRBV7-9 and TRBJ2-1 gives the whole variable domain DTGVSQNPRHKITKRGQNVTFRCDPISEHNRLYWYRQTLGQGPEFLTYFQNEAQLEKSRLLSDRFSAERPKGSFSTLEIQRTEQGDSAMYLCASSLGILAKFFGPGTRLTVL.

This clonotype was seen many times. The chain is built from TRBV28 and TRBJ2-1; unclear D gene. The length of the CDR3 is 13 residues. Germline CDR1 reads MDHEN; CDR2 reads SYDVKM. V was pared by 7 bases and J by 7 bases, with 14 bases between. CDR3 loop: CASNDIPGNEQFF. The CDR3 coding sequence is TGTGCCAGCAACGACATTCCCGGGAATGAGCAGTTCTTC. Using reference TRBV28 and TRBJ2-1 for the parts outside the CDR3, the full variable domain is DVKVTQSSRYLVKRTGEKVFLECVQDMDHENMFWYRQDPGLGLRLIYFSYDVKMKEKGDIPEGYSVSREKKERFSLILESASTNQTSMYLCASNDIPGNEQFFGPGTRLTVL.

Comments on this clonotype: A much larger clone lies a single base off, so this may be a read error. The chain is built from TRBV7-9 and TRBJ2-1, with D possibly TRBD2 on 5 matching bases. Trimming removed 5 bases at V and 5 bases at J, with 13 bases between. Germline V gene lookup returns CDR1 SEHNR and CDR2 FQNEAQ (reference sequence). This CDR3 has 14 amino acids. DNA of the CDR3: TGTGCCAGCAGCGGTACTAGACGCCACAATGAGCAGTTCTTC. Residues: CASSGTRRHNEQFF.

This clonotype has at least ten counts. This chain joins TRBV4-2 and TRBJ2-7; D perhaps matches TRBD2 (5 bases). Germline CDR1 LGHNA, CDR2 YNFKEQ. Trimming took off 0 bases at V and 0 bases at J, with 15 bases between the two ends. The CDR3 is 17 residues long. CDR3 region: CASSQDFQDFSSYEQYF. The CDR3 nucleotides read TGTGCCAGCAGCCAAGATTTTCAGGACTTTAGCTCCTACGAGCAGTACTTC.

Points on this clonotype: One end of the junction does not line up with germline, which may come from a read error. The CDR3 coding sequence is TGTGACAGCAGAATAGCGGGAGCGGGCAACGAGCAGTTCTTC. Its translation is CDSRIAGAGNEQFF. This chain links TRBV2 with TRBJ2-1; 9 bases are shared with TRBD2. The length of the CDR3 is 14 residues. Germline V gene lookup returns CDR1 SNHLY and CDR2 FYNNEI.

This clonotype was seen a few times. A much larger clone sits a single nucleotide away, making a read error possible. The chain joins TRBV2 to TRBJ2-3; D is unresolved. Trimming left V 5 bases short and J 4 bases short, with 4 bases between. This CDR3 contains 11 residues. Per the germline V gene, CDR1 is SNHLY and CDR2 is FYNNEI. Written as DNA, the CDR3 is TGTGCCAGCAGTTTTGCAGATACGCAGTATTTT. Translation: CASSFADTQYF.

As for this clonotype: Since the CDR3 does not end with the conserved phenylalanine or tryptophan, this likely comes from a read error. It is unclear where the CDR3 begins or ends on the DNA, so no DNA is shown, and the CDR3 is as TCRdb lists it. V is TRBV11-3 and J is TRBJ2-1; the table's D call of TRBD2 was not tested on the DNA. Looked up from germline, CDR1 is SGHNT and CDR2 is YENEEA. The CDR3 length equals 15 residues, ends included. CDR3: CASSLLTSVPNELFL.

A remark on this clonotype: A much larger clone sits a single nucleotide away, making a read error possible. This is likely a read error, given that the CDR3 carries no conserved phenylalanine or tryptophan at its end. V is TRBV6-2 or TRBV6-3 and J is TRBJ2-2, with TRBD2 as a possible D gene (6 bases). Germline loops: CDR1 MNHEY, CDR2 SVGEGT. Trimming shortened V by 5 bases and J by 6 bases, and 13 bases separated the two germline ends. CDR3 length: 14 amino acids. The CDR3 DNA sequence: TGTGCCAGCAGTACCCCCGGGGAGGCCGGGGAGCTGTTTCTT. This sequence encodes CASSTPGEAGELFL.

This clonotype has a count of ten or more. The rearrangement links TRBV2 to TRBJ2-2, with D unresolved. Trimming left V 7 bases short and J 2 bases short, with 8 bases between. The germline gives CDR1 SNHLY, CDR2 FYNNEI. The CDR3 totals 13 residues. The CDR3 DNA is TGTGCCAGCAAACTGGACAACACCGGGGAGCTGTTTTTT. It codes for CASKLDNTGELFF.

In its sample, this clonotype was seen many times. The V call is TRBV9, the J call TRBJ2-1; no reliable D call. CDR3 length: 14 amino acids. Per germline, CDR1 SGDLS and CDR2 YYNGEE. V was cut by 0 bases and J by 0 bases, with 4 bases left in between. Here the CDR3 reads CASSVGASYNEQFF. DNA for the CDR3: TGTGCCAGCAGCGTAGGGGCCTCCTACAATGAGCAGTTCTTC. The full variable domain, rest sourced from reference TRBV9 and TRBJ2-1, is DSGVTQTPKHLITATGQRVTLRCSPRSGDLSVYWYQQSLDQGLQFLIQYYNGEERAKGNILERFSAQQFPDLHSELNLSSLELGDSALYFCASSVGASYNEQFFGPGTRLTVL.

This clonotype showed up just a few times. The V call is TRBV2, the J call TRBJ1-5, with unresolved D. CDR1 and CDR2 (germline): SNHLY, FYNNEI. V gave up 1 base and J gave up 9 bases, with 10 bases separating them. There are 13 residues in the CDR3. DNA for the CDR3: TGTGCCAGCAGTGAAGGCCCCTTCGGGCCCCAGCATTTT. Amino acid sequence: CASSEGPFGPQHF.

This clonotype was observed at least ten times. This sequence joins TRBV20-1 and TRBJ2-3; D ambiguous. CDR3 length: 9 amino acids. Between the trimmed V and J ends, which lost 5 bases and 4 bases, there was a span of 1 base. Germline V gene data show CDR1 as DFQATT and CDR2 as SNEGSKA (reference sequence). The CDR3 DNA reads TGCAGTGCTCCAGATACGCAGTATTTT. It is translated as CSAPDTQYF.

This clonotype showed up just a few times. A single base separates this from a much larger clone, so it may be a read error. The chain carries TRBV7-9 and TRBJ2-7; 8 nucleotides line up with TRBD2. This CDR3 is built from 15 residues. CDR1 SEHNR and CDR2 FQNEAQ come from the germline V gene (reference sequence). For the CDR3, the DNA is TGTGCCGGCAGCCCGCGGGGGGAAAACTCCTACGAGCAGTACTTC. This codes for CAGSPRGENSYEQYF.

For the CDR3, the DNA is TGTGCCAGCAGCTTAGCGCAGGGGCACACTGAAGCTTTCTTT. This encodes CASSLAQGHTEAFF. V is TRBV7-9 and J is TRBJ1-1; D possibly corresponds to TRBD1 (6 bases). V was clipped by 0 bases and J by 3 bases, with 8 bases between them. CDR1 SEHNR and CDR2 FQNEAQ come from the germline V gene (reference sequence). The CDR3 contains 14 residues.

This clonotype was counted ten times or more. The V gene is TRBV29-1, the J gene TRBJ2-1, with TRBD2 matching over 11 bases. This CDR3 spans 13 amino acids. Germline V gives CDR1 SQVTM, CDR2 ANQGSEA. The ends lost 4 bases at V and 7 bases at J; junction bases unmatched: 3. In DNA, the CDR3 is TGCAGCGTTGGGCTAGCGGGAGGTAATGAGCAGTTCTTC. Its protein is CSVGLAGGNEQFF.

There are many counts of this clonotype. V and J are TRBV10-3 and TRBJ2-1; D ambiguous. Trimming took 0 bases from V and 8 from J, leaving 5 bases between them. Germline V gene data show CDR1 as ENHRY and CDR2 as SYGVKD. The CDR3 length is 12 residues. CDR3 protein: CAISESTDEQFF. In nucleotides, the CDR3 is TGTGCCATCAGTGAGTCAACAGATGAGCAGTTCTTC.

This clonotype was counted many times. The genes are TRBV29-1 and TRBJ2-5; no clear D. Germline V gives CDR1 SQVTM, CDR2 ANQGSEA. V was trimmed by 3 bases and J by 3 bases, leaving 8 bases between them. This CDR3 region has 12 residues. This CDR3 is CSVDNSEETQYF. The CDR3 bases are TGCAGCGTTGATAACAGCGAAGAGACCCAGTACTTC.

The sample holds many counts of this clonotype. The chain uses TRBV6-5 and TRBJ2-1; 9 nucleotides match TRBD2. Trimming at V came to 6 bases and at J to 3 bases, leaving 9 bases not matched to a gene. Germline CDR1 MNHEY, CDR2 SVGAGI. The CDR3 consists of 16 residues. The CDR3: CASRAGGGPVYNEQFF. The CDR3 nucleotides read TGTGCCAGCAGGGCGGGGGGGGGTCCGGTCTACAATGAGCAGTTCTTC.

This clonotype came up many times. This chain connects TRBV19 to TRBJ2-1, with D hard to call. Looked up from germline, CDR1 is LNHDA and CDR2 is SQIVND (reference sequence). The CDR3 totals 13 residues. Trimming removed 1 base at V and 6 bases at J, with 7 bases between. The CDR3 DNA follows: TGTGCCAGTAGTATAGCCTTGATCAATGAGCAGTTCTTC. Translated: CASSIALINEQFF.

This clonotype came up many times. The chain is built from TRBV20-1 and TRBJ2-7, with 7 bases fitting TRBD2. CDR3 length: 13 amino acids. Germline V gene data show CDR1 as DFQATT and CDR2 as SNEGSKA (reference sequence). Unmatched junction bases numbered 9, after V lost 7 bases and J lost 3 bases. The CDR3 DNA reads TGCAGTGTCCCCAGGGAGGGAAACTACGAGCAGTACTTC. This sequence encodes CSVPREGNYEQYF.